This TCR beta chain was recovered during a study of vaccination and CD4 T cells after COVID-19. Overall study: Cells received overlapping spike peptides from SARS-CoV-2, HCoV-NL63, HCoV-OC43 and HCoV-229E as stimulation.

The study sequenced cultured CD4+ T cell DNA using the Oncomine TCR Beta short-read assay. TCRdb independently ran MiXCR on the PCR reads; one entry per CDR3 protein. This repertoire shows about 12,000 distinct CDR3 sequences, 35% to 40% found once; its top ten account for around 16%. Documented treatment: roughly 11-day PBMC culture with coronavirus spike peptide pools or control peptides (ViraFEST assay). This clonotype was counted a single time. No antigen is known for it. V shed 1 base, J shed 3 bases, and the junction held 3 bases outside the gene matches. This CDR3 contains 13 residues. CDR1 is DFQATT and CDR2 is SNEGSKA in the germline V gene (reference sequence).

This clonotype originated in a human donor with COVID-19. The chain recombines TRBV20-1 with TRBJ2-7; TRBD1 agrees at 7 bases. Sequenced input: cultured CD4+ T cells from blood. CDR3 nucleotides: TGCAGTGCTAGAGGGGACAGCTTCTACGAGCAGTACTTC. Protein product: CSARGDSFYEQYF.